This T cell receptor (beta chain) was sequenced in a study of T cell responses to AZD1222 COVID-19 vaccine. Whole-study context: Second-dose recipients at about 4 or about 12 weeks were treated as one pooled group.

Comment on this clone: No antigen is known for it.

Findings of the study overall: Vaccine-associated CD4 TCRs spanned spike, dominant at 160-218 and 743-854. An increase in Spike-specific TCR breadth and depth was observed after two AZD1222 doses. Most donors were white British, females outnumbered males, and clonal diversity was possibly underestimated.

The V gene's germline CDR1 is SQVTM and CDR2 ANQGSEA. V shed 6 bases, J shed 2 bases, and the junction held 20 bases outside the gene matches. The CDR3 runs 18 residues. Sequencing used immunoSEQ multiplex PCR; TCRdb keeps in-frame clones, though not all of them. The sample has about 120,000 clones, roughly 92% seen once. Sample: peripheral blood, taken on day 0 of AZD1222 vaccination. The chain recombines TRBV29-1 with TRBJ1-2; TRBD1 agrees at 8 bases. This sequence was found in an adult in good health. CDR3 nucleotides: TGCAGCGTGGGACGAGGGGGGCAGGGGGCTACCACCAACTATGGCTACACCTTC. This sequence encodes CSVGRGGQGATTNYGYTF.